Listed below are T cell receptor beta chains from one sample, sequenced in a study of T cells in Graves' hyperthyroidism and ophthalmopathy. TCRdb reprocessed the multiplex PCR reads with MiXCR, giving one entry per CDR3 protein. The sample has about 620,000 distinct CDR3 sequences; roughly 15% are singletons. The sequencing input was blood. The receptors derive from a woman in her thirties with Graves' hyperthyroidism. Each CDR3 is given with its conserved first and last residue. The D gene is left open where the match is weak. For some rows the clone size is stated as once, few or many, or as a class when expanded; others skip it.

TRBJ1-2 NA TRBV7-2 many CASSLGFSSGLIRSGYTF TGTGCCAGCAGCTTAGGGTTCTCGTCGGGGCTGATCCGGTCTGGCTACACCTTC
TRBJ2-1 TRBD2 TRBV29-1 NA CSVEGTTGDKQFF TGCAGCGTTGAGGGGACTACTGGCGATAAGCAGTTCTTC
TRBJ2-2 TRBD1 TRBV7-7 NA CASATWTGVLTGELFF TGTGCTAGCGCTACCTGGACAGGGGTGCTCACCGGGGAGCTGTTTTTT
TRBJ1-3 NA TRBV19 NA CASTDAATGNTIYF TGTGCCAGTACTGACGCCGCGACTGGAAACACCATATATTTT
TRBJ2-1 NA TRBV5-1 many CASSLFVGSYNEQFF TGCGCCAGCAGCTTGTTTGTAGGGAGCTACAATGAGCAGTTCTTC
TRBJ2-3 TRBD2 TRBV20-1 many CSAKQGRQREVADTQYF TGCAGTGCCAAGCAGGGTCGGCAGCGGGAGGTCGCAGATACGCAGTATTTT
TRBJ1-1 TRBD1 TRBV15 many CATSSPGTGVATGRNTEAFF TGTGCCACCAGCAGCCCCGGGACAGGGGTTGCCACTGGGAGGAACACTGAAGCTTTCTTT
TRBJ2-7 TRBD1 TRBV13 NA CASSISRDRPYEQYF TGTGCCAGCAGCATTTCCCGGGACAGGCCCTACGAGCAGTACTTC
TRBJ2-6 TRBD2 TRBV27 NA CASTEDGGVGANVLTF TGTGCCAGCACTGAGGACGGGGGGGTTGGGGCCAACGTCCTGACTTTC
TRBJ1-2 NA TRBV20-1 NA CSARQGTGYTF TGCAGTGCTAGACAGGGGACTGGCTACACCTTC
TRBJ2-1 TRBD2 TRBV7-3 NA CASSLRALAGDEQFF TGTGCCAGCAGCTTAAGAGCGCTAGCGGGAGATGAGCAGTTCTTC
TRBJ2-2 TRBD2 TRBV7-3 few CASSPQPSGIAGELFF TGTGCCAGCAGCCCCCAACCGAGCGGGATAGCCGGGGAGCTGTTTTTT
TRBJ1-1 NA TRBV5-1 NA CASSLGGGGNTEAFF TGCGCCAGCAGCTTGGGGGGGGGCGGAAACACTGAAGCTTTCTTT
TRBJ2-6 NA TRBV6-1 NA CASSGSSGANVLTF TGTGCCAGCAGTGGAAGCTCTGGGGCCAACGTCCTGACTTTC
TRBJ1-2 TRBD1 TRBV6-1 many CASSWGTGGGYTF TGTGCCAGCAGTTGGGGGACAGGGGGTGGCTACACCTTC
TRBJ2-7 NA TRBV20-1 many CSARDADNTYEQYF TGCAGTGCTAGAGATGCGGATAACACCTACGAGCAGTACTTC
TRBJ1-1 NA TRBV12-3/TRBV12-4 many CASSLREGAVAFF TGTGCCAGCAGTTTAAGGGAAGGTGCAGTTGCTTTCTTT
TRBJ2-5 NA TRBV6-2/TRBV6-3 few CATEAQETQYF TGTGCCACCGAAGCGCAAGAGACCCAGTACTTC
TRBJ1-1 NA TRBV19 NA CASSPRDRVAEAFF TGTGCCAGTAGTCCCAGGGACCGGGTCGCTGAAGCTTTCTTT